The clone carrying this TCR beta chain was found many times. The data stem from a study of T cells in Graves' hyperthyroidism and ophthalmopathy. The CDR3 length is 13 residues. CDR1 is KGHSH, CDR2 LQKENI, per germline. V lost 3 bases to trimming and J lost 4 bases, with 7 bases between them. Amplification targeted TCR beta CDR3 regions from RNA transcripts. Initially, a first-round RT-PCR of the TCR CDR3 employed the HTBI primer set. MiXCR, applied by TCRdb to the multiplex PCR reads, yields one record per CDR3 protein. The table has hundreds of thousands of distinct CDR3 sequences, about 20% seen once.

The sequencing input was blood. The sequence was obtained from a man in his forties with Graves' ophthalmopathy. The chain employs TRBV18 and TRBJ1-5; tentative D call: TRBD1 (6 bases). For the CDR3, the DNA is TGTGCCAGCTCACCCGACAGGAATCAGCCCCAGCATTTT. This translates into CASSPDRNQPQHF.